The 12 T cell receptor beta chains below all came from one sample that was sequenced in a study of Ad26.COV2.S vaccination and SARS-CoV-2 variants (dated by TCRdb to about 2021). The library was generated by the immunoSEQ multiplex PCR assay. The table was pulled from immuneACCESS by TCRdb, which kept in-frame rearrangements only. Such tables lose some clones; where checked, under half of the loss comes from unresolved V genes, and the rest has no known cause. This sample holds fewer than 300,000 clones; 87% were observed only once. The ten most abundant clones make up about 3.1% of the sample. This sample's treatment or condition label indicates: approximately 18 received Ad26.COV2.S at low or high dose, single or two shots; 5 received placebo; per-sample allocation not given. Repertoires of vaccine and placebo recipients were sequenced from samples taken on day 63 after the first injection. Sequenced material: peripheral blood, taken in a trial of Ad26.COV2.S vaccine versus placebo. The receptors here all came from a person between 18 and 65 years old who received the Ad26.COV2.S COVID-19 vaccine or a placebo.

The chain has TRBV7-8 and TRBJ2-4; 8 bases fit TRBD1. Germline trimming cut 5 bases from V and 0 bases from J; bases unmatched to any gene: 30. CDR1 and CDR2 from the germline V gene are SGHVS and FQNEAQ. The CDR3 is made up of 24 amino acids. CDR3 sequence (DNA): TGTGCCAGCAGCCTCCCGGACAGGGAATCGGCCGGGCATCTACAACAACTAGCCAAAAACATTCAGTACTTC. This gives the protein CASSLPDRESAGHLQQLAKNIQYF.

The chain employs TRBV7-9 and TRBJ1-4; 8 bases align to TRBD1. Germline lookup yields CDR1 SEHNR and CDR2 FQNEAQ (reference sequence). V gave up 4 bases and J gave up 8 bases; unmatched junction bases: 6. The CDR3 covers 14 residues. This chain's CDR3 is CASSSWTGSEKLFF. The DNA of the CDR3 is TGTGCCAGCAGCTCATGGACAGGGAGCGAAAAACTGTTTTTT.

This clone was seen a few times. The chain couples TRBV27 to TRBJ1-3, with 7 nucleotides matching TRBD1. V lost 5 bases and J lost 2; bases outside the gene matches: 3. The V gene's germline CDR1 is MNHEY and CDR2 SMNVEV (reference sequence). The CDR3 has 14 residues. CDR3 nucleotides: TGTGCCAGCAGTCCCCAGGGGGCTGGAAACACCATATATTTT. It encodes CASSPQGAGNTIYF.

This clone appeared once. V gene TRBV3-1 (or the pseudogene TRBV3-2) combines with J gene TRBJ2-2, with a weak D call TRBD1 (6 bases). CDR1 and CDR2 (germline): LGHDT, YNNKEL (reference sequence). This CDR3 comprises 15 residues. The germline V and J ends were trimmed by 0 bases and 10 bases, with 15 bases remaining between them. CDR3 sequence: CASSQDTGRREELFF. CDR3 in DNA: TGTGCCAGCAGCCAAGACACAGGGCGACGGGAGGAGCTGTTTTTT.

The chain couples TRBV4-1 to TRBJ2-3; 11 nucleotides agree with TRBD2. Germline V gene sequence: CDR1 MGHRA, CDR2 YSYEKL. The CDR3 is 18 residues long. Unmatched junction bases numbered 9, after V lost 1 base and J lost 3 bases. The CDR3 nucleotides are TGCGCCAGCAGCCAAGGACTAGCGGGGCTTTTTGGGACAGATACGCAGTATTTT. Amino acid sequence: CASSQGLAGLFGTDTQYF.

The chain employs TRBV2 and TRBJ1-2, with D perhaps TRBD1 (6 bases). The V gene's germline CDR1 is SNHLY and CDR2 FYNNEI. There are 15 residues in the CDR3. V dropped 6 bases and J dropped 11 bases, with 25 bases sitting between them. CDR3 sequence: CASRGYRAGLIGYTF. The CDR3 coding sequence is TGTGCCAGCAGAGGCTACAGGGCAGGGTTAATTGGTTACACCTTC.

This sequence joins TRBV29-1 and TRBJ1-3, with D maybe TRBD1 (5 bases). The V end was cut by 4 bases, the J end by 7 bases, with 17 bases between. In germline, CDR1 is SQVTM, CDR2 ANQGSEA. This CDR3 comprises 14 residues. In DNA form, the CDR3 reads TGCAGCGTTGGGGACCGCTCGGCTCGGAACACCATATATTTT. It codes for CSVGDRSARNTIYF.

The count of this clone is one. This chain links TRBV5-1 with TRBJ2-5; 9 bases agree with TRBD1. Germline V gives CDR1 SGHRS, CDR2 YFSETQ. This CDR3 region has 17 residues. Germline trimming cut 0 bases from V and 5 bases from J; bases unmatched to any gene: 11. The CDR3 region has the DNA TGCGCCAGCAGCTTGGGCCCGAATACAGGGGGCAGGGAGACCCAGTACTTC. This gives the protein CASSLGPNTGGRETQYF.

CDR3 amino acids: CAWSMQVDYGYTF. The CDR3 DNA sequence: TGTGCCTGGAGTATGCAGGTGGACTATGGCTACACCTTC. The J gene is TRBJ1-2, the V gene TRBV30; D not certain. CDR3 length equals 13 residues. The germline CDR1 and CDR2 sequences are GTSNPN and SVGIG (reference sequence). V shed 2 bases and J shed 3 bases, with 10 bases lying between them.

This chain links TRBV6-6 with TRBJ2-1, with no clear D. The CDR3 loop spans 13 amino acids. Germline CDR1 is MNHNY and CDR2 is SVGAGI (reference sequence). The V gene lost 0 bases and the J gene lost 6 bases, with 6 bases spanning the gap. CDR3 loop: CASSYSGLNEQFF. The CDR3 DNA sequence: TGTGCCAGCAGTTACTCGGGTCTCAATGAGCAGTTCTTC.

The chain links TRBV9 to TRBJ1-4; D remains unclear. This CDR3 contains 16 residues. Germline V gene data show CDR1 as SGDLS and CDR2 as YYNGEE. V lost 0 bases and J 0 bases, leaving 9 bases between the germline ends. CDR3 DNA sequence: TGTGCCAGCAGCGTAGATGCGGCTACAACTAATGAAAAACTGTTTTTT. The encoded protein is CASSVDAATTNEKLFF.

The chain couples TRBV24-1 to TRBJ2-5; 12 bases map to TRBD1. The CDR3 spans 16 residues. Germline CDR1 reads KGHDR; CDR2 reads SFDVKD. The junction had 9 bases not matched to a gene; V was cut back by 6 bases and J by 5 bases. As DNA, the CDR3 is TGTGCCACCAGTAATTCCGGGACAGGGGGCCTGGAGACCCAGTACTTC. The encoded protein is CATSNSGTGGLETQYF.